This T cell receptor beta chain was recorded in a study of T cells after posttransplantation cyclophosphamide. Study observations and caveats: TRB clonality was highly associated with recipient CMV seropositivity and reactivation. Blood and skin or GI T cell repertoires showed limited TRB overlap. Donor CD8+ memory clones often dominated recipient blood repertoires at later times.

Generated by immunoSEQ multiplex PCR, the TCRdb table keeps only in-frame clones and is missing some. Singletons are absent from the sample, which has 7,000 to 9,000 clones. Looked up from germline, CDR1 is SGHRS and CDR2 is YFSETQ. This CDR3 is 11 amino acids long. The V end lost 3 bases, the J end lost 6 bases, and 7 bases lay between the germline ends. Many counts were recorded for this clone. Its target is unknown. Cyclophosphamide on days +3 and +4 followed busulfan-fludarabine conditioning and a marrow graft. The V gene is TRBV5-1, the J gene TRBJ2-7; D is undetermined. The clonotype comes from a female patient in her forties or fifties who received an allogeneic stem cell transplant from a related donor, was CMV-positive, and had no GVHD. Some T cells may have come from the graft donor. The source material was PBMCs, sampled after allogeneic stem cell transplant with posttransplant cyclophosphamide. Here the CDR3 reads CASSSTLEQYF. DNA for the CDR3: TGCGCCAGCAGCTCGACACTCGAGCAGTACTTC.